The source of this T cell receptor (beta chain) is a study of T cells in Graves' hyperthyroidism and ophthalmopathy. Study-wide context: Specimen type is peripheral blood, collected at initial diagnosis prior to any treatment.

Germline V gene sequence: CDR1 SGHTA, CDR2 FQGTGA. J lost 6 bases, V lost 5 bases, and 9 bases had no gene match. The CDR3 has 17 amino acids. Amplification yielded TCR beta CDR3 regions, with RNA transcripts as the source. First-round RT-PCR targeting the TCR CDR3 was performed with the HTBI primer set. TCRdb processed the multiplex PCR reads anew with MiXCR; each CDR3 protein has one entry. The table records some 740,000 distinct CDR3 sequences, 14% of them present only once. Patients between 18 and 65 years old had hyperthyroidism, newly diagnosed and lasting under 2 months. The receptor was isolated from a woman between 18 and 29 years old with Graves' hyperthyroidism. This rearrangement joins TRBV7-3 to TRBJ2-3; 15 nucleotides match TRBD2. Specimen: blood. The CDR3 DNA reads TGTGCCAGCAGCCGTATCGGACTAGCGGGAGGGCCCGATACGCAGTATTTT. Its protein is CASSRIGLAGGPDTQYF.